The next 22 T cell receptor beta chains were all read from a single sample in a study of CD8+ T cells in alopecia areata. cDNA serving as the sequencing template came from extracted, reverse transcribed RNA. Clones were read by immunoSEQ multiplex PCR, and TCRdb kept only the in-frame ones, dropping some. The sample records around 100,000 clones, less than 75% being singletons. Treatment given: oral pan-JAK inhibitor, 5-10 mg twice daily. The sequencing here drew on CD8+ T cells sorted from blood, taken at week 24, from a patient treated with tofacitinib. These receptor sequences come from a human donor with alopecia areata.

Concerning this clone: The sample holds other DNA sequences that translate to the same CDR3. The genes are TRBV29-1 and TRBJ2-7, with D unresolved. Germline V gene lookup returns CDR1 SQVTM and CDR2 ANQGSEA. The CDR3 has 12 residues. V was clipped by 1 base and J by 2 bases, with 6 bases between them. The CDR3 sequence: CSVEAGAYEQYF. The CDR3 DNA reads TGCAGCGTTGAAGCCGGTGCCTACGAGCAGTACTTC.

The rearrangement joins TRBV10-3 to TRBJ2-1; 7 bases fit TRBD2. This CDR3 region has 13 residues. The germline V gene has CDR1 ENHRY and CDR2 SYGVKD. J was trimmed by 6 bases and V by 6 bases; bases with no gene match: 5. The CDR3 protein is CAISTGGINEQFF. The CDR3 DNA sequence: TGTGCCATCAGCACCGGGGGGATCAATGAGCAGTTCTTC.

Note on this clone: The junction differs from germline at one of its ends, possibly a read error. The gene calls are TRBV30 and TRBJ2-7; 9 bases are a match to TRBD2. The CDR3 has 12 residues. Per germline, CDR1 GTSNPN and CDR2 SVGIG (reference sequence). This chain's CDR3 is CAGRLAALEQYF. CDR3 bases: TGTGCCGGGAGACTAGCGGCCCTGGAGCAGTACTTC. Drawing the rest from reference TRBV30 and TRBJ2-7, the complete variable domain is SQTIHQWPATLVQPVGSPLSLECTVEGTSNPNLYWYRQAAGRGLQLLFYSVGIGQISSEVPQNLSASRPQDRQFILSSKKLLLSDSGFYLCAGRLAALEQYFGPGTRLTVT.

The J gene is TRBJ2-2, the V gene TRBV30, with D maybe TRBD2 (5 bases). The CDR3 runs 13 residues. Germline lookup yields CDR1 GTSNPN and CDR2 SVGIG (reference sequence). Between the trimmed V and J ends, which lost 1 base and 3 bases, there was a span of 6 bases. For the CDR3, the DNA is TGTGCCTGGAGTGGAGGGTACACCGGGGAGCTGTTTTTT. It translates to CAWSGGYTGELFF.

The rearrangement links TRBV5-6 to TRBJ2-6, with 7 nucleotides matching TRBD2. Germline trimming cut 3 bases from V and 7 bases from J; bases unmatched to any gene: 10. Germline V gene data show CDR1 as SGHDT and CDR2 as YYEEEE. This CDR3 is 16 amino acids long. CDR3 bases: TGTGCCAGCAGCTCCGGGGGGAGCGAGGGTGCCAACGTCCTGACTTTC. Its protein is CASSSGGSEGANVLTF. The whole variable domain, remainder taken from reference TRBV5-6 and TRBJ2-6, is DAGVTQSPTHLIKTRGQQVTLRCSPKSGHDTVSWYQQALGQGPQFIFQYYEEEERQRGNFPDRFSGHQFPNYSSELNVNALLLGDSALYLCASSSGGSEGANVLTFGAGSRLTVL.

This clone has only a few counts. This chain joins TRBV7-9 and TRBJ2-1; a weak D match, TRBD1 (5 bases). V gave up 4 bases and J gave up 6 bases, with 16 bases separating them. The CDR3 consists of 15 residues. From germline, CDR1 is SEHNR and CDR2 FQNEAQ (reference sequence). The CDR3 reads CASSSPLPQGNEQFF. The CDR3 region has the DNA TGTGCCAGCAGCTCACCATTACCCCAGGGCAATGAGCAGTTCTTC.

The chain couples TRBV6-4 to TRBJ2-3, with a possible D match to TRBD2 (6 bases). In germline, CDR1 is MRHNA, CDR2 SNTAGT. The CDR3 extends over 17 amino acids. V was pared by 0 bases and J by 2 bases, with 15 bases between. CDR3 in amino acids: CASSDSSAGPYTDTQYF. In DNA form, the CDR3 reads TGTGCCAGCAGTGACTCGAGTGCGGGGCCCTACACAGATACGCAGTATTTT.

A few counts support this clone. The chain combines TRBV6-4 with TRBJ1-4; D is perhaps TRBD1 (5 bases). The CDR3 runs 16 residues. The V end was cut by 2 bases, the J end by 4 bases, with 14 bases between. CDR1 is MRHNA and CDR2 is SNTAGT in the germline V gene. CDR3 residues: CASSDPPGGVNEKLFF. The CDR3 DNA reads as TGTGCCAGCAGTGACCCCCCGGGGGGAGTTAATGAAAAACTGTTTTTT.

This clone showed up just a few times. The rearrangement uses TRBV7-3 and TRBJ2-3, with D tentatively TRBD1 or TRBD2 (6 bases each). The length of the CDR3 is 15 residues. Germline V gives CDR1 SGHTA, CDR2 FQGTGA. Deletions cut 5 bases from V and 5 bases from J, with 17 bases between. The CDR3 sequence: CASSIKGGAGDTQYF. The CDR3 bases are TGTGCCAGCAGCATCAAGGGGGGAGCAGGAGATACGCAGTATTTT.

The CDR3, as DNA: TGTGCTAGTGGGCAGATCAGGGGGGACACTGAAGCTTTCTTT. As protein: CASGQIRGDTEAFF. The chain employs TRBV12-5 and TRBJ1-1; 7 bases map to TRBD1. In germline, CDR1 is LGHNT, CDR2 FRNRAP. The CDR3 is made up of 14 amino acids. V lost 6 bases to trimming and J lost 3 bases; unmatched junction nucleotides: 7.

CDR3 sequence: CASTPSDRANTEAFF. As DNA, the CDR3 is TGTGCCAGTACTCCCTCGGATAGAGCGAACACTGAAGCTTTCTTT. The V call is TRBV19, the J call TRBJ1-1, with no clear D. The CDR3 spans 15 residues. Germline-derived CDR1 and CDR2 are LNHDA and SQIVND (reference sequence). Trimming shortened V by 7 bases and J by 1 base, and 16 bases separated the two germline ends.

The V gene is TRBV30, the J gene TRBJ1-4, with a tentative D call TRBD1 (5 bases). The V end lost 0 bases, the J end lost 5 bases, and 10 bases lay between the germline ends. CDR1 is GTSNPN and CDR2 is SVGIG in the germline V gene (reference sequence). The CDR3 contains 14 residues. CDR3 coding DNA: TGTGCCTGGAGTGTTGGGGCCGGGAATGAAAAACTGTTTTTT. Its protein product is CAWSVGAGNEKLFF.

The chain carries TRBV4-1 and TRBJ1-2; D is undetermined. The CDR3 is 15 residues long. Germline CDR1 reads MGHRA; CDR2 reads YSYEKL. V gave up 1 base and J gave up 1 base, with 10 bases separating them. The CDR3: CASSQVETVNYGYTF. CDR3 nucleotide sequence: TGCGCCAGCAGCCAAGTCGAGACGGTTAACTATGGCTACACCTTC.

V is TRBV6-5 and J is TRBJ1-5, with a possible D match to TRBD1 (5 bases). Germline V gives CDR1 MNHEY, CDR2 SVGAGI. CDR3 length equals 16 residues. V dropped 4 bases and J dropped 3 bases, with 16 bases sitting between them. For the CDR3, the DNA is TGTGCCAGCAGTTCCCTCCCAGGGTCGGTCAATCAGCCCCAGCATTTT. This translates into CASSSLPGSVNQPQHF.

The chain carries TRBV7-9 and TRBJ1-1, with TRBD1 as a possible D gene (5 bases). This CDR3 region has 16 residues. Looked up from germline, CDR1 is SEHNR and CDR2 is FQNEAQ (reference sequence). Trimming left V 0 bases short and J 0 bases short, with 11 bases between. The CDR3 bases are TGTGCCAGCAGCTTAGCGGCCGCAGGGTTGAACACTGAAGCTTTCTTT. This codes for CASSLAAAGLNTEAFF. Full variable domain (rest looked up from reference TRBV7-9 and TRBJ1-1): DTGVSQNPRHKITKRGQNVTFRCDPISEHNRLYWYRQTLGQGPEFLTYFQNEAQLEKSRLLSDRFSAERPKGSFSTLEIQRTEQGDSAMYLCASSLAAAGLNTEAFFGQGTRLTVV.

The V call is TRBV5-6, the J call TRBJ2-3; D call uncertain. Germline loops: CDR1 SGHDT, CDR2 YYEEEE. V dropped 3 bases and J dropped 6 bases, with 8 bases sitting between them. The CDR3 covers 12 residues. The CDR3 loop is CASSWWRDTQYF. CDR3 bases: TGTGCCAGCAGCTGGTGGCGCGATACGCAGTATTTT.

V is TRBV25-1 and J is TRBJ2-5; D is undetermined. The CDR3 length is 12 residues. V was trimmed by 3 bases and J by 0 bases, leaving 2 bases between them. Per the germline V gene, CDR1 is MGHDK and CDR2 is SYGVNS. CDR3 nucleotide sequence: TGTGCCAGCAGTGAGGACCAAGAGACCCAGTACTTC. Encoded protein: CASSEDQETQYF.

The chain joins TRBV30 to TRBJ1-2, with a tentative D call TRBD1 (5 bases). Germline V gene data show CDR1 as GTSNPN and CDR2 as SVGIG (reference sequence). Trimming pared 5 bases from V and 0 bases from J, leaving 22 bases between. The CDR3 totals 17 residues. The CDR3 nucleotides are TGTGCCTGGGCAGGTGTCGCCGGGACCCGCCCTAACTATGGCTACACCTTC. This codes for CAWAGVAGTRPNYGYTF.

This clone was recorded a few times. This chain links TRBV10-3 with TRBJ1-1, with D unclear. V shed 6 bases and J shed 0 bases, with 8 bases lying between them. In germline, CDR1 is ENHRY, CDR2 SYGVKD. The CDR3 is 13 residues long. The CDR3 DNA follows: TGTGCCATCAGGACGGTCATGAACACTGAAGCTTTCTTT. Its protein product is CAIRTVMNTEAFF.

This clone has a handful of counts. This chain connects TRBV7-2 to TRBJ1-1, with D possibly matching TRBD1 (5 bases). Trimming took 5 bases from V and 7 from J, leaving 20 bases between them. From germline, CDR1 is SGHTA and CDR2 FQGNSA. This CDR3 region has 15 residues. The CDR3 nucleotides are TGTGCCAGCAGCCCAGACCCCGGGACGGTACTTGAAGCTTTCTTT. Protein sequence: CASSPDPGTVLEAFF.

The chain carries TRBV5-4 and TRBJ1-2; D might be TRBD1 (5 bases). This CDR3 is built from 14 residues. Per the germline V gene, CDR1 is SGHNT and CDR2 is YYREEE (reference sequence). V lost 5 bases to trimming and J lost 2 bases, with 13 bases between them. CDR3 sequence reads: CASRMRGDNYGYTF. The DNA for the CDR3 is TGTGCCAGCAGGATGCGGGGCGACAACTATGGCTACACCTTC.

This clone has just a few counts. J is TRBJ2-7 and V is TRBV27; D is unresolved. V was cut by 2 bases and J by 7 bases, with 12 bases left in between. The CDR3 runs to 13 residues. CDR1 is MNHEY and CDR2 is SMNVEV in the germline V gene (reference sequence). CDR3: CASSLQHSTEQYF. The CDR3 DNA follows: TGTGCCAGCAGTTTACAACACTCTACGGAGCAGTACTTC.